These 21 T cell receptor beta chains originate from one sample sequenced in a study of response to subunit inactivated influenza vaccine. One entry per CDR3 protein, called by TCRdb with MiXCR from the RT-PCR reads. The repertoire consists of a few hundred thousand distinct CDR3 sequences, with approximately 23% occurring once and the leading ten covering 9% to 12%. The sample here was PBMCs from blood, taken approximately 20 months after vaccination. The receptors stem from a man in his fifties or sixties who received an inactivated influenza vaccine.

The DNA of the CDR3 is TGTGCCAGCGCCCGGCGGACTAGCACAGATACGCAGTATTTT. Translating it yields CASARRTSTDTQYF. The chain joins TRBV2 to TRBJ2-3, with D tentatively TRBD2 (5 bases). The CDR3 length is 14 residues. CDR1 is SNHLY and CDR2 is FYNNEI in the germline V gene. V was trimmed by 8 bases and J by 0 bases, leaving 12 bases between them.

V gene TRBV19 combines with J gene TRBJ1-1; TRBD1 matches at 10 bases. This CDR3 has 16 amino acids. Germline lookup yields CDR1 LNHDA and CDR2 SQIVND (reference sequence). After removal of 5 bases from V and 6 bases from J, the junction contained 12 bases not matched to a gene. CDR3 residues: CASSHRQGARRPEAFF. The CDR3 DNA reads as TGTGCCAGTAGTCACCGACAGGGGGCAAGGAGACCTGAAGCTTTCTTT.

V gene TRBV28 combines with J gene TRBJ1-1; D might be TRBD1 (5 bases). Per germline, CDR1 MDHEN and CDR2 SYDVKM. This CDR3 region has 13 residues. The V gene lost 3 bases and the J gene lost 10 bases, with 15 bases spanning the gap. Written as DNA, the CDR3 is TGTGCCAGCAGTTTCGTGGCAGGGACCGCAGCTTTCTTT. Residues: CASSFVAGTAAFF. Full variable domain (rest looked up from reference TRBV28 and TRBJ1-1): DVKVTQSSRYLVKRTGEKVFLECVQDMDHENMFWYRQDPGLGLRLIYFSYDVKMKEKGDIPEGYSVSREKKERFSLILESASTNQTSMYLCASSFVAGTAAFFGQGTRLTVV.

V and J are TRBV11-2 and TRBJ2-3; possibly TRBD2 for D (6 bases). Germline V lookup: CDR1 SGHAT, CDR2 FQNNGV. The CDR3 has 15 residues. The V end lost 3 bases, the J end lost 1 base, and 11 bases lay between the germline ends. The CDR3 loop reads CASSLGGMGTDTQYF. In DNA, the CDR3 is TGTGCCAGCAGCTTGGGGGGAATGGGCACAGATACGCAGTATTTT.

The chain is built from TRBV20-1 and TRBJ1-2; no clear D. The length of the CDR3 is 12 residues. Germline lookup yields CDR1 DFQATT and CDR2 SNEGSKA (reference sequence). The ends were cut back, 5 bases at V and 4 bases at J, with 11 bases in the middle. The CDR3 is CSAAHGPYGYTF. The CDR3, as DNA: TGCAGTGCTGCGCACGGACCCTATGGCTACACCTTC.

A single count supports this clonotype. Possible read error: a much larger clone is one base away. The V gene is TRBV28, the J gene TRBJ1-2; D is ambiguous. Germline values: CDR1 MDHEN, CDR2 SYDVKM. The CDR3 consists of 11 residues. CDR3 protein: CASSFDYGDTF. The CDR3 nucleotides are TGTGCCAGCAGTTTTGACTATGGCGACACCTTC.

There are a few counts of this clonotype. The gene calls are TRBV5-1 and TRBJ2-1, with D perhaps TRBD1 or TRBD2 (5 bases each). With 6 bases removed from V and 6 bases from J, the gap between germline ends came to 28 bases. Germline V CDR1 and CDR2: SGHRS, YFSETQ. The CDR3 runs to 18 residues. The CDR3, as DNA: TGCGCCAGCAACAACGGTCGTCAGGGTTGGGACCGACTCAATGAGCAGTTCTTC. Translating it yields CASNNGRQGWDRLNEQFF.

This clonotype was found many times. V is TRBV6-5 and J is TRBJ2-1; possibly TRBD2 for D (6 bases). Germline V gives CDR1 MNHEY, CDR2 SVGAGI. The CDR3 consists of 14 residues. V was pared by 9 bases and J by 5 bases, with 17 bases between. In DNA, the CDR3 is TGTGCCAGTGGTCGGGGGTTTGGGGACAATGAGCAGTTCTTC. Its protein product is CASGRGFGDNEQFF.

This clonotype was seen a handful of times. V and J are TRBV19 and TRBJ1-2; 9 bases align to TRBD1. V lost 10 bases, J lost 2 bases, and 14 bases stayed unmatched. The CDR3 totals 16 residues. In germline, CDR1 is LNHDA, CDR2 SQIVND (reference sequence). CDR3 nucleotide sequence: TGTGCCACCCTCTCCGGGACAGGGTCGGGGAACTATGGCTACACCTTC. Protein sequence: CATLSGTGSGNYGYTF.

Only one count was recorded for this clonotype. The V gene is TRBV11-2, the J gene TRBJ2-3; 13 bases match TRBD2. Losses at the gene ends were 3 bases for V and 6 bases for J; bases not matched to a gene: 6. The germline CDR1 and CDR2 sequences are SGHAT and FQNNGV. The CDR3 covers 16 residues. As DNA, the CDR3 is TGTGCCAGCAGCTTTACTAGCGGGGGGGCCTGGGATACGCAGTATTTT. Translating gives CASSFTSGGAWDTQYF. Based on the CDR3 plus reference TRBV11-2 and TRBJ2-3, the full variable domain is EAGVAQSPRYKIIEKRQSVAFWCNPISGHATLYWYQQILGQGPKLLIQFQNNGVVDDSQLPKDRFSAERLKGVDSTLKIQPAKLEDSAVYLCASSFTSGGAWDTQYFGPGTRLTVL.

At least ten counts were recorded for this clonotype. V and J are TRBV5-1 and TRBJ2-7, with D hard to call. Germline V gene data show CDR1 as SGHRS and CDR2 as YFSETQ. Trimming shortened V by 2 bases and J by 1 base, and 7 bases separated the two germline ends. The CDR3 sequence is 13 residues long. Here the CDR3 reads CASSFTVSYEQYF. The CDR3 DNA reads TGCGCCAGCAGCTTCACCGTTTCCTACGAGCAGTACTTC.

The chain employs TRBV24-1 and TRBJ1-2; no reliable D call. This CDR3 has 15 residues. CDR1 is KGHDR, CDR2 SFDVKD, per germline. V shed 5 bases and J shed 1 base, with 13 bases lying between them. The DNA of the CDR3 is TGTGCCACCAGTGCCGGGAGGGCATATAACTATGGCTACACCTTC. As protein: CATSAGRAYNYGYTF.

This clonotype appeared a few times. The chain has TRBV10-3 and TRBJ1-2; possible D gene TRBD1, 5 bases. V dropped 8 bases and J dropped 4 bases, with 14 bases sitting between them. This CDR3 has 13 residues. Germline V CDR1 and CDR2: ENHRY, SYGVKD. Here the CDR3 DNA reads TGTGCCATCTCGGAGGGGCAGGGCTATGGCTACACCTTC. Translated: CAISEGQGYGYTF.

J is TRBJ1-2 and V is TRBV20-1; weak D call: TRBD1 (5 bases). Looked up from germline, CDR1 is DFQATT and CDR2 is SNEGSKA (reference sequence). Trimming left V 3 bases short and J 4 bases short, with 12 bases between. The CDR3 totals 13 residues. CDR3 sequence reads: CSASRGEFYGYTF. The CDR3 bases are TGCAGTGCTAGTCGGGGGGAATTCTATGGCTACACCTTC.

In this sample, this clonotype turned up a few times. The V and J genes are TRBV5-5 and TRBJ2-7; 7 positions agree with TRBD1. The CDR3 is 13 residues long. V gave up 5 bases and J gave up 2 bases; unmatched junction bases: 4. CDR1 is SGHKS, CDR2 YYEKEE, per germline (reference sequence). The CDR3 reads CASSWTGTYEQYF. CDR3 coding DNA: TGTGCCAGCAGTTGGACAGGTACCTACGAGCAGTACTTC.

The CDR3 sequence: CTSSPGSANYGYTF. The CDR3 DNA is TGCACCAGCAGCCCAGGGAGCGCGAACTATGGCTACACCTTC. The chain uses TRBV1 and TRBJ1-2. TRBV1 is a pseudogene segment. The CDR3 consists of 14 residues.

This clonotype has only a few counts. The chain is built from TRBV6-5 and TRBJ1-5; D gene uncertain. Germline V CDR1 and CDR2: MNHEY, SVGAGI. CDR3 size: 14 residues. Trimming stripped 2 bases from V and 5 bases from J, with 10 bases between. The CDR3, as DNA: TGTGCCAGCAGTTACCCCCTGGCAGATCAGCCCCAGCATTTT. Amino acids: CASSYPLADQPQHF.

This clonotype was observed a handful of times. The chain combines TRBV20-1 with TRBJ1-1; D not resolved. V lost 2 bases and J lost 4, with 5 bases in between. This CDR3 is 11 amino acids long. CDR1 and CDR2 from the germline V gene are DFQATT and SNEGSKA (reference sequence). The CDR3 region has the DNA TGCAGTGCTAGATGGCTCACTGAAGCTTTCTTT. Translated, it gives CSARWLTEAFF.

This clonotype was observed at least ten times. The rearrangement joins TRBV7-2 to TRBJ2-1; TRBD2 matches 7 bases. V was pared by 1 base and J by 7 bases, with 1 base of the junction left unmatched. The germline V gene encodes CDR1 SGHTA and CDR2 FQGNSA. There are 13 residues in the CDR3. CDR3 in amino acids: CASSLDGRNEQFF. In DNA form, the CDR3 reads TGTGCCAGCAGCTTAGACGGGAGGAATGAGCAGTTCTTC.

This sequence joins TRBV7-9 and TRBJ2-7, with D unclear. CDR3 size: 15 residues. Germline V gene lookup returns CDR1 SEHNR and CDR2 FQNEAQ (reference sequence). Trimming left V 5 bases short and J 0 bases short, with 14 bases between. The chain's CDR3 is CASSLQGPSSYEQYF. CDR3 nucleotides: TGTGCCAGCAGCCTCCAAGGCCCGAGCTCCTACGAGCAGTACTTC.

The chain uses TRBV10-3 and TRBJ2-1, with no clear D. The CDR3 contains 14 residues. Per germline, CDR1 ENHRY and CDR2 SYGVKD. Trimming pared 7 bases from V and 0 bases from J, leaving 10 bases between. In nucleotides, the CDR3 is TGTGCCATCACTGCGGATCTCTCCTACAATGAGCAGTTCTTC. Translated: CAITADLSYNEQFF.